Following are 31 T cell receptor beta chains from one sample sequenced in a study of Graves' ophthalmopathy and Graves' hyperthyroidism. TCR beta CDR3 regions were amplified from RNA transcripts. RT-PCR in the first round used HTBI primers; a second-round multiplex PCR followed. Via MiXCR, TCRdb re-called the multiplex PCR reads, giving one row per CDR3 protein. The sample consists of a few hundred thousand distinct CDR3 sequences, about 22% of them appearing once. The sample comprised peripheral blood. The receptors stem from a woman aged 50 to 60 with Graves' ophthalmopathy.

There are many counts of this clonotype. The chain employs TRBV6-5 and TRBJ2-7; 8 bases map to TRBD2. The CDR3 loop spans 13 amino acids. Per the germline V gene, CDR1 is MNHEY and CDR2 is SVGAGI. V trimming: 6 bases; J trimming: 2 bases; junction bases outside the gene matches: 3. Here the CDR3 reads CASRLAETYEQYF. The CDR3 DNA reads as TGTGCCAGCAGACTAGCGGAAACCTACGAGCAGTACTTC.

This clonotype was seen ten or more times. The chain employs TRBV7-8 and TRBJ2-7; D unclear. Germline lookup yields CDR1 SGHVS and CDR2 FQNEAQ. This CDR3 has 15 amino acids. V lost 1 base and J lost 0, with 10 bases in between. The CDR3 bases are TGTGCCAGCAGCTTAGTCAGAACGAGCTCCTACGAGCAGTACTTC. Its translation: CASSLVRTSSYEQYF. Full variable domain (outside the CDR3, taken from reference TRBV7-8 and TRBJ2-7): GAGVSQSPRYKVAKRGQDVALRCDPISGHVSLFWYQQALGQGPEFLTYFQNEAQLDKSGLPSDRFFAERPEGSVSTLKIQRTQQEDSAVYLCASSLVRTSSYEQYFGPGTRLTVT.

This clonotype was counted many times. This sequence joins TRBV12-3 or TRBV12-4 and TRBJ1-2; 10 bases map to TRBD1. Unmatched junction bases numbered 5, after V lost 5 bases and J lost 2 bases. The CDR3 has 15 amino acids. The chain's CDR3 is CASSPSDRGNYGYTF. In DNA form, the CDR3 reads TGTGCCAGCAGTCCTTCGGACAGGGGGAACTATGGCTACACCTTC.

This clonotype was picked up many times. V is TRBV5-4 and J is TRBJ2-2; D is unclear. V lost 4 bases and J 4 bases, leaving 11 bases between the germline ends. The CDR3 runs 14 residues. Germline V lookup: CDR1 SGHNT, CDR2 YYREEE (reference sequence). DNA of the CDR3: TGTGCCAGCAGCCCACCGACGGGCACCGGGGAGCTGTTTTTT. The encoded protein is CASSPPTGTGELFF. Full variable domain (rest looked up from reference TRBV5-4 and TRBJ2-2): ETGVTQSPTHLIKTRGQQVTLRCSSQSGHNTVSWYQQALGQGPQFIFQYYREEENGRGNFPPRFSGLQFPNYSSELNVNALELDDSALYLCASSPPTGTGELFFGEGSRLTVL.

This clonotype was counted many times. This rearrangement joins TRBV28 to TRBJ1-1; tentatively, D is TRBD1 (5 bases). The germline V gene encodes CDR1 MDHEN and CDR2 SYDVKM. V dropped 6 bases and J dropped 4 bases, with 12 bases sitting between them. This CDR3 comprises 13 residues. As DNA, the CDR3 is TGTGCCAGCAGCAGCCCCGGGGGCACTGAAGCTTTCTTT. The encoded protein is CASSSPGGTEAFF.

This clonotype has a count of ten or more. The rearrangement uses TRBV28 and TRBJ1-2; D unclear. This CDR3 is 15 amino acids long. The V gene lost 8 bases and the J gene lost 3 bases, with 19 bases spanning the gap. The germline CDR1 and CDR2 sequences are MDHEN and SYDVKM. CDR3 DNA sequence: TGTGCCAGCCTAGTGGGAGGAGGCGCTTACTATGGCTACACCTTC. Translated: CASLVGGGAYYGYTF.

V usage is TRBV12-3 or TRBV12-4 and J usage is TRBJ1-3; TRBD1 might be the D (5 bases). There are 14 residues in the CDR3. The V gene lost 7 bases and the J gene lost 0 bases, with 10 bases spanning the gap. The CDR3 spells CASTDRLSGNTIYF. CDR3 bases: TGTGCCAGCACCGACAGACTCTCTGGAAACACCATATATTTT.

The chain carries TRBV20-1 and TRBJ2-7; no reliable D call. The germline V and J ends were trimmed by 0 bases and 0 bases, with 18 bases remaining between them. CDR3 length equals 17 residues. Germline V gene data show CDR1 as DFQATT and CDR2 as SNEGSKA (reference sequence). The CDR3 loop reads CSARDPRRAMSSYEQYF. In DNA form, the CDR3 reads TGCAGTGCTAGAGATCCTAGGCGAGCGATGAGCTCCTACGAGCAGTACTTC.

This clonotype appeared a few times. This chain links TRBV5-1 with TRBJ1-2, with D perhaps TRBD1 (6 bases). The CDR3 runs 16 residues. Germline loops: CDR1 SGHRS, CDR2 YFSETQ. The V gene lost 0 bases and the J gene lost 6 bases, with 18 bases spanning the gap. The CDR3 sequence is CASSLAGTLGANGYTF. CDR3 nucleotides: TGCGCCAGCAGCTTGGCCGGGACACTTGGAGCCAATGGCTACACCTTC.

The V gene is TRBV27, the J gene TRBJ2-2; TRBD1 agrees at 8 bases. Germline assignment: CDR1 MNHEY and CDR2 SMNVEV (reference sequence). The trim removed 5 bases at V and 4 bases at J, leaving 6 bases unmatched. This CDR3 comprises 15 residues. CDR3 protein: CASSHDRGGTGELFF. The DNA for the CDR3 is TGTGCCAGCAGTCATGACAGGGGTGGCACCGGGGAGCTGTTTTTT.

This chain uses TRBV6-4 with TRBJ1-1; 8 bases line up with TRBD1. CDR1 and CDR2 from the germline V gene are MRHNA and SNTAGT. J was trimmed by 8 bases and V by 6 bases; bases with no gene match: 11. This CDR3 comprises 14 residues. This chain's CDR3 is CASSPTGAQMEAFF. In DNA form, the CDR3 reads TGTGCCAGCAGCCCGACAGGGGCCCAAATGGAAGCTTTCTTT.

The rearrangement links TRBV15 to TRBJ1-2; no clear D gene. The ends were cut back, 0 bases at V and 4 bases at J, with 9 bases in the middle. CDR3 length: 14 amino acids. Germline CDR1 and CDR2: LNHNV and YYDKDF (reference sequence). In DNA form, the CDR3 reads TGTGCCACCAGCAGAGATTCGATAGGCTATGGCTACACCTTC. This gives the protein CATSRDSIGYGYTF.

This clonotype came up a few times. The junction does not match germline at one end; this may be a read error. V is TRBV6-1 and J is TRBJ2-7; TRBD1 matches at 10 bases. From germline, CDR1 is MNHNS and CDR2 SASEGT. The CDR3 has 15 amino acids. The CDR3 is CASREGDRGSYEQYF. The CDR3 region has the DNA TGTGCCAGCAGAGAAGGGGACAGGGGATCCTACGAGCAGTACTTC.

This clonotype was recorded many times. One end of the junction varies from germline; a read error may be responsible. This CDR3 reads CASSSRTSGSSHEQYF. The DNA of the CDR3 is TGTGCCAGCAGCTCAAGGACTAGCGGGAGCTCCCACGAGCAGTACTTC. The chain links TRBV11-2 to TRBJ2-7, with TRBD2 matching over 13 bases. The germline CDR1 and CDR2 sequences are SGHAT and FQNNGV. This CDR3 has 16 amino acids.

The CDR3 DNA sequence: TGTGCCAGCAGCTTCTCAGGGCACTCTTGGCCTTACGAGCAGTACTTC. This encodes CASSFSGHSWPYEQYF. The chain carries TRBV11-2 and TRBJ2-7; a weak D match, TRBD1 (5 bases). Germline V gene data show CDR1 as SGHAT and CDR2 as FQNNGV. V dropped 3 bases and J dropped 4 bases, with 19 bases sitting between them. This CDR3 is built from 16 residues.

In DNA, the CDR3 is TGTGCCAGCAGCCAATCCAGGTCCGGGGAGCTGTTTTTT. Protein sequence: CASSQSRSGELFF. The V call is TRBV14, the J call TRBJ2-2; D not certain. The V end lost 2 bases, the J end lost 6 bases, and 7 bases lay between the germline ends. The CDR3 sequence is 13 residues long. Germline CDR1 is SGHDN and CDR2 is FVKESK.

There are many counts of this clonotype. The rearrangement links TRBV24-1 to TRBJ2-7; 7 nucleotides agree with TRBD1. Looked up from germline, CDR1 is KGHDR and CDR2 is SFDVKD. This CDR3 has 16 residues. Trimming cost V 4 bases and J 2 bases; bases outside gene matches: 10. The CDR3 loop reads CATSDGPGTAAYEQYF. DNA for the CDR3: TGTGCCACCAGTGACGGGCCGGGGACAGCAGCCTACGAGCAGTACTTC.

The rearrangement uses TRBV6-2 or TRBV6-3 and TRBJ2-7; no definite D call. The CDR3 runs to 16 residues. Trimming shortened V by 2 bases and J by 2 bases, and 16 bases separated the two germline ends. Germline V CDR1 and CDR2: MNHEY, SVGEGT. The CDR3 sequence: CASSYHTSDGAYEQYF. The CDR3, as DNA: TGTGCCAGCAGTTACCATACCTCGGACGGAGCCTACGAGCAGTACTTC.

In this sample, this clonotype turned up many times. The rearrangement joins TRBV4-1 to TRBJ2-6, with D possibly TRBD1 on 6 matching bases. Trimming took 5 bases from V and 0 from J, leaving 14 bases between them. This CDR3 has 17 residues. Germline V gene sequence: CDR1 MGHRA, CDR2 YSYEKL. The CDR3 reads CASSLKDSSSGANVLTF. CDR3 bases: TGCGCCAGCAGCTTGAAGGACAGTAGCTCTGGGGCCAACGTCCTGACTTTC.

Ten or more counts support this clonotype. V and J are TRBV2 and TRBJ2-7; D is possibly TRBD1 (6 bases). This CDR3 spans 14 amino acids. The germline V gene encodes CDR1 SNHLY and CDR2 FYNNEI. V was clipped by 6 bases and J by 0 bases, with 12 bases between them. Written as DNA, the CDR3 is TGTGCCAGCAGATCGGACAGAATCTCCTACGAGCAGTACTTC. Its protein is CASRSDRISYEQYF.

In this sample, this clonotype turned up many times. V is TRBV28 and J is TRBJ2-4, with 14 bases aligning to TRBD2. Per the germline V gene, CDR1 is MDHEN and CDR2 is SYDVKM. This CDR3 has 15 residues. The CDR3 here is CSPIRGTSGRNIQYF. CDR3 DNA sequence: TGTTCACCTATCCGGGGGACTAGCGGGAGAAACATTCAGTACTTC. The whole variable domain, filled in from reference TRBV28 and TRBJ2-4, reads DVKVTQSSRYLVKRTGEKVFLECVQDMDHENMFWYRQDPGLGLRLIYFSYDVKMKEKGDIPEGYSVSREKKERFSLILESASTNQTSMYLCSPIRGTSGRNIQYFGAGTRLSVL.

This clonotype was recorded many times. The chain combines TRBV20-1 with TRBJ1-3; a weak D match, TRBD1 (5 bases). Germline V CDR1 and CDR2: DFQATT, SNEGSKA (reference sequence). V was shortened by 6 bases and J by 6 bases, with 21 bases between the two germline ends. The CDR3 has 15 amino acids. The CDR3 nucleotides are TGCAGTGCGCGTCATAACCGGGGGGGGAAAAACACCATATATTTT. As protein: CSARHNRGGKNTIYF.

This clonotype was seen many times. A junction end diverges from the germline sequence, so it may reflect a read error. The V call is TRBV6-1, the J call TRBJ2-5, with D possibly being TRBD1 or TRBD2 (6 bases each). CDR3 size: 14 residues. Germline CDR1 MNHNS, CDR2 SASEGT. The CDR3 DNA follows: TGTGCCAGCACCCTGACAGGCCGTGGAGGGACCCAGCACTTC. Protein product: CASTLTGRGGTQHF.

In its sample, this clonotype was seen many times. This chain uses TRBV5-1 with TRBJ2-7; D ambiguous. The germline CDR1 and CDR2 sequences are SGHRS and YFSETQ. CDR3 length: 13 amino acids. V was cut by 1 base and J by 2 bases, with 7 bases left in between. CDR3 in DNA: TGCGCCAGCAGCTTGTCTTCCACCTACGAGCAGTACTTC. Its protein product is CASSLSSTYEQYF.

This clonotype showed up many times. The chain is built from TRBV6-5 and TRBJ2-2; tentative D call: TRBD1 (6 bases). The germline gives CDR1 MNHEY, CDR2 SVGAGI. The CDR3 is 16 amino acids. V lost 2 bases and J 5 bases, leaving 15 bases between the germline ends. CDR3 amino acids: CASSYGVGGWTGELFF. DNA of the CDR3: TGTGCCAGCAGTTACGGCGTAGGGGGTTGGACCGGGGAGCTGTTTTTT.

This clonotype was counted at least ten times. The CDR3: CASSPRVLSGANVLTF. The CDR3 nucleotides read TGTGCCAGCAGCCCCCGTGTCCTCTCTGGGGCCAACGTCCTGACTTTC. The chain combines TRBV7-3 with TRBJ2-6, with D hard to call. From germline, CDR1 is SGHTA and CDR2 FQGTGA. This CDR3 has 16 residues. V was shortened by 5 bases and J by 0 bases, with 11 bases between the two germline ends. Looking up the rest from reference TRBV7-3 and TRBJ2-6 gives the full variable domain: GAGVSQTPSNKVTEKGKYVELRCDPISGHTALYWYRQSLGQGPEFLIYFQGTGAADDSGLPNDRFFAVRPEGSVSTLKIQRTERGDSAVYLCASSPRVLSGANVLTFGAGSRLTVL.

Details on this clonotype: This may stem from a read error, because a much larger clone lies one nucleotide away. No conserved phenylalanine or tryptophan is present at the end of the CDR3, so a read error is the likely explanation. CDR3 in amino acids: CSASLQTYGGGNQPQHI. In DNA, the CDR3 is TGCAGTGCTAGTCTCCAAACGTATGGGGGGGGCAATCAGCCCCAGCATATT. This chain links TRBV20-1 with TRBJ1-5; a weak D match, TRBD1 (5 bases). Deletions cut 3 bases from V and 2 bases from J, with 20 bases between. Germline V gene lookup returns CDR1 DFQATT and CDR2 SNEGSKA (reference sequence). The CDR3 is 17 residues long.

The gene calls are TRBV6-1 and TRBJ2-7; D unresolved. The V gene lost 7 bases and the J gene lost 6 bases, with 16 bases spanning the gap. Per the germline V gene, CDR1 is MNHNS and CDR2 is SASEGT. The CDR3 runs 13 residues. The DNA for the CDR3 is TGTGCCAGCACGGCCACTAACCGAGCCGAGCAGTACTTC. The encoded protein is CASTATNRAEQYF.

Many counts were recorded for this clonotype. The gene calls are TRBV6-5 and TRBJ2-7; no definite D call. Germline-derived CDR1 and CDR2 are MNHEY and SVGAGI. CDR3 size: 13 residues. Trimming removed 7 bases from V and 3 bases from J, with 13 bases in between. For the CDR3, the DNA is TGTGCCAGCATCACGCGGTTGGGCTACGAGCAGTACTTC. Translating gives CASITRLGYEQYF.

This chain joins TRBV6-1 and TRBJ2-7; the match to TRBD1 covers 7 bases. V lost 2 bases to trimming and J lost 6 bases; unmatched junction nucleotides: 10. The CDR3 contains 15 residues. Per the germline V gene, CDR1 is MNHNS and CDR2 is SASEGT. The CDR3 here is CASSEFGETGSEQYF. CDR3 coding DNA: TGTGCCAGCAGTGAATTCGGGGAGACAGGGAGCGAGCAGTACTTC.

This clonotype was counted between two and nine times. The chain is built from TRBV11-3 and TRBJ2-7; 8 nucleotides align to TRBD2. Germline values: CDR1 SGHNT, CDR2 YENEEA. Trimming at V came to 7 bases and at J to 6 bases, leaving 11 bases not matched to a gene. The length of the CDR3 is 14 residues. CDR3 in amino acids: CASTLQRAGGEQYF. In DNA, the CDR3 is TGTGCCAGCACCCTCCAAAGGGCGGGGGGCGAGCAGTACTTC.